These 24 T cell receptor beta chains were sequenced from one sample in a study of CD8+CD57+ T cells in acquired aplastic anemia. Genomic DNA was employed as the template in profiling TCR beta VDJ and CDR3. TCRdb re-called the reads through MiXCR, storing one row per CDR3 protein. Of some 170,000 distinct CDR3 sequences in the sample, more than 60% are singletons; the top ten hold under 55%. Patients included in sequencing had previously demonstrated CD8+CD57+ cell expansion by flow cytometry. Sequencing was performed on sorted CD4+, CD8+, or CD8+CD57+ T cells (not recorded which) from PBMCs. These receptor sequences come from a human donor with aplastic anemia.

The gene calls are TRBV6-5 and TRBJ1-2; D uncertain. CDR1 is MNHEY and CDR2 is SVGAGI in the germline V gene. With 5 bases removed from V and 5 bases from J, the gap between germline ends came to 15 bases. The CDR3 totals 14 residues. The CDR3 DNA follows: TGTGCCAGCAGTCCCAGTTCCGGAGGGTATGGCTACACCTTC. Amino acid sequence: CASSPSSGGYGYTF.

CDR3 in amino acids: CASSLGVVDRVLTF. The CDR3 coding sequence is TGTGCCAGCAGCTTGGGGGTGGTGGACAGGGTCCTGACTTTC. The rearrangement joins TRBV5-6 to TRBJ2-6, with 7 bases identical to TRBD1. This CDR3 has 14 amino acids. Trimming at V came to 0 bases and at J to 13 bases, leaving 7 bases not matched to a gene. Germline V gene data show CDR1 as SGHDT and CDR2 as YYEEEE.

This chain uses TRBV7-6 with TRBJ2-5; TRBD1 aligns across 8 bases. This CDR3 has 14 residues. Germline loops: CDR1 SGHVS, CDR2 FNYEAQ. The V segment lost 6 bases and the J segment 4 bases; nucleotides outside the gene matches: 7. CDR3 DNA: TGTGCCAGCAGAGAGGACAGGGTAGGAGAGACCCAGTACTTC. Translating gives CASREDRVGETQYF. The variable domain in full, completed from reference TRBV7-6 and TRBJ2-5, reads GAGVSQSPRYKVTKRGQDVALRCDPISGHVSLYWYRQALGQGPEFLTYFNYEAQQDKSGLPNDRFSAERPEGSISTLTIQRTEQRDSAMYRCASREDRVGETQYFGPGTRLLVL.

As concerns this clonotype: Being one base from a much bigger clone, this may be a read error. The CDR3 bases are TGTGCCAGCCGGGAATGGGGGCAGAACACTGAAGCTTTCTTT. It yields the protein CASREWGQNTEAFF. The gene calls are TRBV11-1 and TRBJ1-1; possibly TRBD1 for D (6 bases). The CDR3 runs 14 residues. Germline CDR1 SGHAT, CDR2 FQDESV (reference sequence). Trimming removed 8 bases from V and 1 base from J, with 14 bases in between.

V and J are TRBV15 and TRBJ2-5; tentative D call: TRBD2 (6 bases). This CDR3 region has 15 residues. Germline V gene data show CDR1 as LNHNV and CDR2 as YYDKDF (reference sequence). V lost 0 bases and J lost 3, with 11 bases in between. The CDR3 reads CATSRDASDEETQYF. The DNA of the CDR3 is TGTGCCACCAGCAGAGATGCTAGCGACGAAGAGACCCAGTACTTC.

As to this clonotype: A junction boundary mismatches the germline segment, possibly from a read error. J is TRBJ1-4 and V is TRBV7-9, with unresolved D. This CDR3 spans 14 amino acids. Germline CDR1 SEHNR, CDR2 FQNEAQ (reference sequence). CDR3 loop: CASSSLSTNGKLFF. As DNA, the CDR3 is TGTGCCAGCAGCTCCTTGTCAACTAATGGAAAACTGTTTTTT.

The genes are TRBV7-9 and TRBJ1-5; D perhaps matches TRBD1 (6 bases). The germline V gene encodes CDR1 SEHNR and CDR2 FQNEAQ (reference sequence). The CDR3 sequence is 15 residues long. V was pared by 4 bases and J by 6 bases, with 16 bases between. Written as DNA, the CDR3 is TGTGCCAGCAGCTCATCGGACAGTCGATCTCAGCCCCAGCATTTT. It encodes CASSSSDSRSQPQHF.

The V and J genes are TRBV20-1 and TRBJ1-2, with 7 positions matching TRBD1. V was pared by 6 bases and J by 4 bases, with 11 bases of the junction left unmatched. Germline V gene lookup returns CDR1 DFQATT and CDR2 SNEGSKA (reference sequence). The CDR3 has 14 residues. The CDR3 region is CSATRQGKGYGYTF. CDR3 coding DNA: TGCAGTGCCACCAGACAGGGCAAAGGCTATGGCTACACCTTC.

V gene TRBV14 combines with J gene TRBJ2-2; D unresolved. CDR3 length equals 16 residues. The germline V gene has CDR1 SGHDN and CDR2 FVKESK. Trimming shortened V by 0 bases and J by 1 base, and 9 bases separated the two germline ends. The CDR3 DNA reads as TGTGCCAGCAGCCAAGATCTGCCAGGGAACACCGGGGAGCTGTTTTTT. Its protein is CASSQDLPGNTGELFF.

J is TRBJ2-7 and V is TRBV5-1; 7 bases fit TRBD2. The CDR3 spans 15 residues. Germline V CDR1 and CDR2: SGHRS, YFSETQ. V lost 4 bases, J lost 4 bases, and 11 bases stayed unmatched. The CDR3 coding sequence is TGCGCCAGCAGCCCGACGGCGGGAGCTCGGTACGAGCAGTACTTC. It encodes CASSPTAGARYEQYF.

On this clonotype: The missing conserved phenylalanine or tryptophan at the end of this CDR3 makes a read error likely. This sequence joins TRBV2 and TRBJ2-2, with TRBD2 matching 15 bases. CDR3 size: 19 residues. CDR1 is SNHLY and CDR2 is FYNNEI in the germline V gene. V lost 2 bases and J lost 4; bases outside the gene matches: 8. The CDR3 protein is CASSEWGLAGGRGTGELFL. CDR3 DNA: TGTGCCAGCAGTGAATGGGGACTAGCGGGGGGCCGGGGCACCGGGGAGCTGTTTCTT.

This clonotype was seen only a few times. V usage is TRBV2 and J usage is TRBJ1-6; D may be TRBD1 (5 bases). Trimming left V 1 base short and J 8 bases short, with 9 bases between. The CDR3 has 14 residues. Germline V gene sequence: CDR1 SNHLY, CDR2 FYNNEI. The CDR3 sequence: CASSEGQGYSPLHF. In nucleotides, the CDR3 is TGTGCCAGCAGTGAAGGCCAGGGATATTCACCCCTCCACTTT.

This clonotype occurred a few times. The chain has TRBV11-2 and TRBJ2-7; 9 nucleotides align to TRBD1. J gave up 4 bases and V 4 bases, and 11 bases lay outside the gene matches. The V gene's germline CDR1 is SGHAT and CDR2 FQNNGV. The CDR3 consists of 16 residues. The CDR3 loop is CASSSLWGDRAYEQYF. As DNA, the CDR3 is TGTGCCAGCAGCTCCCTCTGGGGGGACAGGGCGTACGAGCAGTACTTC.

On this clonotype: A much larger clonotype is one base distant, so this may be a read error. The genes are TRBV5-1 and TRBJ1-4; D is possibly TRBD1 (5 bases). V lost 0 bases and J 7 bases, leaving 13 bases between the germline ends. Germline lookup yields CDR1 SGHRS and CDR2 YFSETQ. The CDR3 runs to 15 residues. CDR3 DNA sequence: TGCGCCAGCAGCTTGGTGGGGGGGGTTAGTGAAAAACTGTTTTTT. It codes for CASSLVGGVSEKLFF.

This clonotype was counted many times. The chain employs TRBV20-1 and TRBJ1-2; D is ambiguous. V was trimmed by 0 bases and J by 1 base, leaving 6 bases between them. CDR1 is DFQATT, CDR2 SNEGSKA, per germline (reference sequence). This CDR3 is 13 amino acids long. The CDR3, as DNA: TGCAGTGCTAGAGACAGAATTAACTATGGCTACACCTTC. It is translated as CSARDRINYGYTF.

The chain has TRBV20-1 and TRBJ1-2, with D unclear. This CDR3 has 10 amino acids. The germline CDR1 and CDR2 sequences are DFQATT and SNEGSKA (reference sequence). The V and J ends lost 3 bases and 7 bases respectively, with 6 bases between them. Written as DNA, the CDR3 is TGCAGTGCTAGCGACGGTGGCTACACCTTC. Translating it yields CSASDGGYTF.

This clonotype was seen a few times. CDR3 protein: CASSEAPGRGSYNSPLHF. CDR3 coding DNA: TGTGCCAGCAGTGAAGCGCCTGGCAGGGGCTCCTATAATTCACCCCTCCACTTT. V gene TRBV2 combines with J gene TRBJ1-6; D perhaps matches TRBD1 (6 bases). Germline CDR1 SNHLY, CDR2 FYNNEI. This CDR3 comprises 18 residues. Trimming took 0 bases from V and 0 from J, leaving 12 bases between them.

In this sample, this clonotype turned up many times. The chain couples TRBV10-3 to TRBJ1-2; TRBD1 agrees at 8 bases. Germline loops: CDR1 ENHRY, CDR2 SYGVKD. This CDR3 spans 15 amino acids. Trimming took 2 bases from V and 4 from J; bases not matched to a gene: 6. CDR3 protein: CAISEGRGHLYGYTF. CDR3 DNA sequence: TGTGCCATCAGTGAGGGCAGGGGGCATCTCTATGGCTACACCTTC.

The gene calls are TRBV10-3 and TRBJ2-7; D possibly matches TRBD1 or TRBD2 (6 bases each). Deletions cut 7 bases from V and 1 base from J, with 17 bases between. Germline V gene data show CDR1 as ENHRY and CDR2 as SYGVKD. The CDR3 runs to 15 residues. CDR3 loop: CAINRSGGNSYEQYF. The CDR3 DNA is TGTGCCATCAACCGCTCCGGGGGCAATTCCTACGAGCAGTACTTC.

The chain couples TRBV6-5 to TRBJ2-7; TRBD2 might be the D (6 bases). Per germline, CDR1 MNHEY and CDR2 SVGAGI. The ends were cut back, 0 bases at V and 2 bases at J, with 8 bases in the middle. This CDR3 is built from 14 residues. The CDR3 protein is CASSYSRLAYEQYF. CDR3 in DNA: TGTGCCAGCAGTTACTCGAGACTAGCCTACGAGCAGTACTTC.

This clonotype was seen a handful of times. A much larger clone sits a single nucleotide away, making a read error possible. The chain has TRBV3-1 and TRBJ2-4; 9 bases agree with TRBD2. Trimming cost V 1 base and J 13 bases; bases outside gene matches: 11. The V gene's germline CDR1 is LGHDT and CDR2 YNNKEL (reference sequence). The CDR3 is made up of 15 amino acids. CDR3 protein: CASSQGTSVTEAQYF. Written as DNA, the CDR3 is TGTGCCAGCAGCCAAGGGACTAGCGTAACGGAGGCCCAGTACTTC.

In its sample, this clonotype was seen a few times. Here the CDR3 reads CASSGVLAGGGEQFF. The CDR3 DNA follows: TGTGCCAGCAGTGGAGTACTAGCGGGAGGGGGTGAGCAGTTCTTC. The chain has TRBV2 and TRBJ2-4; 13 positions agree with TRBD2. TRBJ2-1 explains the end of the DNA better; the J call may be wrong. The CDR3 covers 15 residues. Germline values: CDR1 SNHLY, CDR2 FYNNEI.

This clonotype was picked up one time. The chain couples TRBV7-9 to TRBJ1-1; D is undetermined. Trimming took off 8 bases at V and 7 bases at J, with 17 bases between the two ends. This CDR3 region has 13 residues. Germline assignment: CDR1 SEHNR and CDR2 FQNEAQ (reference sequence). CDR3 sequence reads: CASGLFFPIEAFF. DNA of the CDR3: TGTGCCAGCGGCCTATTTTTCCCCATTGAAGCTTTCTTT.

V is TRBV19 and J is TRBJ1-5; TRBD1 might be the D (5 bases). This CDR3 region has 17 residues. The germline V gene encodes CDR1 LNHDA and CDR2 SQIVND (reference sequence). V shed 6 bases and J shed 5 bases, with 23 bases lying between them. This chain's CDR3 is CASSPKPGHFPYQPQHF. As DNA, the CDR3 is TGTGCCAGTAGCCCCAAGCCTGGACACTTCCCCTATCAGCCCCAGCATTTT.